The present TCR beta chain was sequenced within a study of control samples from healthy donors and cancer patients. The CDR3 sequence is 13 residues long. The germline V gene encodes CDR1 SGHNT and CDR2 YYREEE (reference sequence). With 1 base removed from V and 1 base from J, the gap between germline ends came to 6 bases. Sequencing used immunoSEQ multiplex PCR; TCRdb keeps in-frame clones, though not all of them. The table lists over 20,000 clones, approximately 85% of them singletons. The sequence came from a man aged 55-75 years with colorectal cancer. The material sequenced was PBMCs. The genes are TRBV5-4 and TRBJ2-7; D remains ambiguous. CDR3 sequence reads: CASSLPQSYEQYF. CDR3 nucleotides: TGTGCCAGCAGCTTGCCACAGTCCTACGAGCAGTACTTC.